A single sample is the source of the 14 T cell receptor beta chains below, sequenced in a study of response to subunit inactivated influenza vaccine. TCRdb itself ran the RT-PCR reads through MiXCR, one entry per CDR3 protein. The profile shows over 750,000 distinct CDR3 sequences, about 20% of them singletons. The source material was PBMCs from blood, sampled around 5 days after vaccination. The receptors here all came from a man in his forties or fifties who received an inactivated influenza vaccine.

This chain connects TRBV7-2 to TRBJ2-2; a weak D match, TRBD1 (6 bases). Looked up from germline, CDR1 is SGHTA and CDR2 is FQGNSA. The V gene lost 7 bases and the J gene lost 7 bases, with 19 bases spanning the gap. This CDR3 is built from 15 residues. The CDR3 reads CASTRRQGPVGELFF. CDR3 coding DNA: TGTGCCAGCACCCGTCGCCAGGGGCCGGTCGGGGAGCTGTTTTTT.

The chain combines TRBV5-1 with TRBJ2-7; D tentatively reads TRBD1 or TRBD2 (5 bases each). Trimming cost V 3 bases and J 3 bases, with 16 bases left between them. The CDR3 runs 15 residues. Per the germline V gene, CDR1 is SGHRS and CDR2 is YFSETQ. CDR3 coding DNA: TGCGCCAGCAGCTCATCGGGACGAGCTGGCTACGAGCAGTACTTC. Amino acids: CASSSSGRAGYEQYF.

This clonotype was seen more than once but under ten times. The genes are TRBV29-1 and TRBJ1-2, with a weak D call TRBD1 (5 bases). V lost 3 bases, J lost 8 bases, and 16 bases lay in between. The CDR3 consists of 13 residues. Germline CDR1 and CDR2: SQVTM and ANQGSEA. This CDR3 reads CSVDDELGEGYTF. The CDR3 coding sequence is TGCAGCGTTGACGACGAATTAGGGGAGGGCTACACCTTC.

V and J are TRBV20-1 and TRBJ2-3, with unresolved D. CDR3 length: 13 residues. CDR1 is DFQATT, CDR2 SNEGSKA, per germline (reference sequence). Between the trimmed V and J ends, which lost 3 bases and 4 bases, there was a span of 11 bases. The CDR3 sequence is CSASGQPPDTQYF. CDR3 coding DNA: TGCAGTGCTAGTGGGCAACCACCAGATACGCAGTATTTT.

V and J are TRBV3-1 and TRBJ2-4; no firm D call. CDR1 is LGHDT and CDR2 is YNNKEL in the germline V gene (reference sequence). V lost 2 bases and J lost 0, with 5 bases in between. There are 14 residues in the CDR3. The CDR3 loop is CASSQRSAKNIQYF. The CDR3 DNA follows: TGTGCCAGCAGCCAAAGATCAGCCAAAAACATTCAGTACTTC. The variable domain in full, with the rest retrieved from reference TRBV3-1 and TRBJ2-4, is DTAVSQTPKYLVTQMGNDKSIKCEQNLGHDTMYWYKQDSKKFLKIMFSYNNKELIINETVPNRFSPKSPDKAHLNLHINSLELGDSAVYFCASSQRSAKNIQYFGAGTRLSVL.

This clonotype occurred a few times. V is TRBV12-3 or TRBV12-4 and J is TRBJ2-3; D might be TRBD1 (5 bases). This CDR3 has 14 residues. The V and J ends lost 6 bases and 2 bases respectively, with 12 bases between them. The CDR3 sequence: CASRPLTATDTQYF. As DNA, the CDR3 is TGTGCCAGCAGGCCTTTGACAGCCACAGATACGCAGTATTTT.

V usage is TRBV7-2 and J usage is TRBJ2-2, with 8 bases matching TRBD2. Per the germline V gene, CDR1 is SGHTA and CDR2 is FQGNSA. V lost 5 bases to trimming and J lost 3 bases; unmatched junction nucleotides: 5. The CDR3 extends over 15 amino acids. The DNA of the CDR3 is TGTGCCAGCAGCACTATAGCGGGATACACCGGGGAGCTGTTTTTT. Its translation is CASSTIAGYTGELFF.

The V call is TRBV21-1, the J call TRBJ2-7; the table's D call of TRBD1 was not tested on the DNA. TRBV21-1 constitutes a pseudogene. The CDR3 is 14 residues long. This CDR3 reads CASSNPQGAREQYF. The CDR3, as DNA: TGTGCCAGCAGCAATCCCCAGGGGGCACGCGAGCAGTACTTC.

This clonotype was picked up many times. CDR3 in DNA: TGCGCCAGCAGCTGGAGCGGGAGGGTAGACAATGAGCAGTTCTTC. Translation: CASSWSGRVDNEQFF. The V call is TRBV5-1, the J call TRBJ2-1; the match to TRBD2 covers 10 bases. Germline lookup yields CDR1 SGHRS and CDR2 YFSETQ. The CDR3 extends over 15 amino acids. The V and J ends lost 3 bases and 5 bases, in that order; junction bases with no gene match: 5.

This clonotype has ten or more counts. V is TRBV5-1 and J is TRBJ2-5; TRBD1 matches 9 bases. V was pared by 7 bases and J by 4 bases, with 2 bases of the junction left unmatched. The CDR3 totals 12 residues. CDR1 is SGHRS and CDR2 is YFSETQ in the germline V gene. CDR3 DNA: TGCGCCAGCGGGGACAGGGCAGAGACCCAGTACTTC. Translated, it gives CASGDRAETQYF.

The chain links TRBV5-1 to TRBJ2-3; D not resolved. CDR3 length: 15 amino acids. In germline, CDR1 is SGHRS, CDR2 YFSETQ. Trimming removed 0 bases at V and 4 bases at J, with 12 bases between. CDR3 protein: CASSLDGYPPDTQYF. In DNA form, the CDR3 reads TGCGCCAGCAGCTTGGACGGTTATCCCCCAGATACGCAGTATTTT.

This clonotype occurred a few times. The rearrangement joins TRBV4-3 to TRBJ2-3; 8 bases match TRBD1. Trimming cost V 3 bases and J 1 base; bases outside gene matches: 3. The CDR3 loop spans 15 amino acids. In germline, CDR1 is LGHNA, CDR2 YSLEER. Here the CDR3 reads CASSQDRVGTDTQYF. DNA for the CDR3: TGCGCCAGCAGCCAGGACAGGGTAGGCACAGATACGCAGTATTTT.

This clonotype was detected a few times. The rearrangement uses TRBV12-3 or TRBV12-4 and TRBJ2-7, with unresolved D. The CDR3 sequence is 12 residues long. The ends were cut back, 7 bases at V and 6 bases at J, with 13 bases in the middle. The CDR3 sequence: CASTLGPSEQYF. CDR3 bases: TGTGCCAGCACCCTAGGGCCCTCCGAGCAGTACTTC.

The chain recombines TRBV10-3 with TRBJ2-3, with 11 bases matching TRBD2. The CDR3 has 16 amino acids. Germline values: CDR1 ENHRY, CDR2 SYGVKD. V dropped 2 bases and J dropped 2; count of bases not matched to a gene: 3. CDR3 sequence: CAISETSGGPTDTQYF. The CDR3 DNA sequence: TGTGCCATCAGTGAGACTAGCGGGGGCCCCACAGATACGCAGTATTTT.